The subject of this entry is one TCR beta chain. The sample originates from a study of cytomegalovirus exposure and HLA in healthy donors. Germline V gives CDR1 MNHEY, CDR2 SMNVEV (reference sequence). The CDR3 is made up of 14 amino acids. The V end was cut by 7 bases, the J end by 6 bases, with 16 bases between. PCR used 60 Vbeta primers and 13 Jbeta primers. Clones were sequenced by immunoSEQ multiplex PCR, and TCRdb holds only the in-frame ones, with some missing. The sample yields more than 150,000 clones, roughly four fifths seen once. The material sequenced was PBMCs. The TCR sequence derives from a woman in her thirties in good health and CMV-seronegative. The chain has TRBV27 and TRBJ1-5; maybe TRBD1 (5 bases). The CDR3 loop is CASNPRQSGQPQHF. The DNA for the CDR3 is TGTGCCAGCAACCCGAGACAGTCTGGTCAGCCCCAGCATTTT.